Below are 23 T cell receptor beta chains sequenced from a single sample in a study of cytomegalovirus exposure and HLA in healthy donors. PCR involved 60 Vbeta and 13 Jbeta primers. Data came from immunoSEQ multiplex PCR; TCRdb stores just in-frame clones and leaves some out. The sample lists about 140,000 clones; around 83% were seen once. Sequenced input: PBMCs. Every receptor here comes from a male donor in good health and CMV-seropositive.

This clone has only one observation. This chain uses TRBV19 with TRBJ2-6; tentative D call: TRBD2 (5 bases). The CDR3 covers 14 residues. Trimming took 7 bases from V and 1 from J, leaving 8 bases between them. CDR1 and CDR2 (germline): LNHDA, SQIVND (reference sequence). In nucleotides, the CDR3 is TGTGCCAGTAACGGGGAATCTGGGGCCAACGTCCTGACTTTC. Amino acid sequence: CASNGESGANVLTF.

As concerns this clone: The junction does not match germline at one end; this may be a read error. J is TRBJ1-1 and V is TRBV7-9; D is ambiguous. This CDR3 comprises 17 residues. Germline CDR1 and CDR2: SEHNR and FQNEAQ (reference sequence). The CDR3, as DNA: TGTTCCAGCAGCTTGCCTCGTGTGGCTCCAACAAAGACTGAAGCTTTCTTT. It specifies CSSSLPRVAPTKTEAFF.

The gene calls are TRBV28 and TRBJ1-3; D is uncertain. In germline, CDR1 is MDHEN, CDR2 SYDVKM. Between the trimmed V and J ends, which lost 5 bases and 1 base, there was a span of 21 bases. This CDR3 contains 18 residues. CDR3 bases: TGTGCCAGCAGTCCCCGACGGAGGGCCGTGGATTCTGGAAACACCATATATTTT. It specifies CASSPRRRAVDSGNTIYF.

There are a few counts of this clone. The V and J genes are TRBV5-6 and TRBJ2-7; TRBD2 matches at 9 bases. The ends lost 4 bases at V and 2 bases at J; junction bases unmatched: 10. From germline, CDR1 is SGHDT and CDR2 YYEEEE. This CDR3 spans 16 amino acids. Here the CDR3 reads CASSPEAGGAPYEQYF. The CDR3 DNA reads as TGTGCCAGCAGCCCAGAAGCGGGAGGAGCCCCCTACGAGCAGTACTTC.

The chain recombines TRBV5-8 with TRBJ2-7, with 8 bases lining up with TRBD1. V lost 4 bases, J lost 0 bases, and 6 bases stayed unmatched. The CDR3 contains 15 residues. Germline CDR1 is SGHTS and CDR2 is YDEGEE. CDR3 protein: CASSRGQAGSYEQYF. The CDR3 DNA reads TGTGCCAGCAGCCGGGGACAGGCGGGCTCCTACGAGCAGTACTTC.

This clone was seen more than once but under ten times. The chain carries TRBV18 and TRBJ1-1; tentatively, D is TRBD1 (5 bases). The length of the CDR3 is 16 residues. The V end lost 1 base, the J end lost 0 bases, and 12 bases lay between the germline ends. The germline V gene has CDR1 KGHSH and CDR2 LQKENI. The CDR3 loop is CASSPQWTSMNTEAFF. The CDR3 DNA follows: TGTGCCAGCTCACCACAATGGACAAGCATGAACACTGAAGCTTTCTTT.

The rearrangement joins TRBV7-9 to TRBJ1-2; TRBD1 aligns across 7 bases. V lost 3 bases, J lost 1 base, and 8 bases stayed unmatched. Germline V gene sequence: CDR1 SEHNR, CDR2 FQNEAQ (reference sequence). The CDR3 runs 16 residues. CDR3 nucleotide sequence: TGTGCCAGCAGCTTGCCGGGACAGCCCTTTAACTATGGCTACACCTTC. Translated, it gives CASSLPGQPFNYGYTF.

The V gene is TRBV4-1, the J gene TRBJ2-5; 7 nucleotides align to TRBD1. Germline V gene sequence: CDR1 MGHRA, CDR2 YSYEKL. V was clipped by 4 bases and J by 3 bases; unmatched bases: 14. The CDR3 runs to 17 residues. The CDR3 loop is CASSPGRLQGDKETQYF. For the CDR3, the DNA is TGCGCCAGCAGCCCAGGTCGCCTGCAGGGGGACAAAGAGACCCAGTACTTC.

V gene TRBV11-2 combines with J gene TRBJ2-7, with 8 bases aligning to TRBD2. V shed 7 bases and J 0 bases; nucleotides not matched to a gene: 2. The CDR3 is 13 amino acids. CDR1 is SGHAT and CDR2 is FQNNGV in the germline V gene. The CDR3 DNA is TGTGCCAGCAAAGCGGGAGTCTCCTACGAGCAGTACTTC. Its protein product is CASKAGVSYEQYF.

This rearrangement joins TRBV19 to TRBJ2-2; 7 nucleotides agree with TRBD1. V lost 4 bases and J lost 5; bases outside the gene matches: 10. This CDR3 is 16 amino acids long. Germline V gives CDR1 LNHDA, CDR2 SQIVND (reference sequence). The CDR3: CASSTRDSLGTGELFF. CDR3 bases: TGTGCCAGTAGTACCCGGGACAGCCTAGGGACCGGGGAGCTGTTTTTT.

CDR3: CATSLREGEWNSPLHF. For the CDR3, the DNA is TGTGCCACCAGCCTTCGGGAGGGGGAATGGAATTCACCCCTCCACTTT. This chain connects TRBV15 to TRBJ1-6; maybe TRBD1 (6 bases). CDR3 length: 16 residues. V lost 5 bases to trimming and J lost 7 bases, with 18 bases between them. CDR1 and CDR2 (germline): LNHNV, YYDKDF (reference sequence).

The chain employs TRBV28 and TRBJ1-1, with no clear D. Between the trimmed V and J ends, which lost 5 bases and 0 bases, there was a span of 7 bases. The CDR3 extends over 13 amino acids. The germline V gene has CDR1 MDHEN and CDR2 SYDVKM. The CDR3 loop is CASSPVVNTEAFF. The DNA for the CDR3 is TGTGCCAGCAGTCCCGTAGTGAACACTGAAGCTTTCTTT.

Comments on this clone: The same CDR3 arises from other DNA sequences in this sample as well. CDR3: CASSYGTGGYEQYF. The DNA for the CDR3 is TGTGCCAGCAGTTACGGGACAGGGGGCTACGAGCAGTACTTC. The rearrangement joins TRBV6-5 to TRBJ2-7; 11 bases match TRBD1. The V gene's germline CDR1 is MNHEY and CDR2 SVGAGI. With 2 bases clipped from V and 3 bases from J, the junction kept 0 bases outside the gene matches. This CDR3 contains 14 residues.

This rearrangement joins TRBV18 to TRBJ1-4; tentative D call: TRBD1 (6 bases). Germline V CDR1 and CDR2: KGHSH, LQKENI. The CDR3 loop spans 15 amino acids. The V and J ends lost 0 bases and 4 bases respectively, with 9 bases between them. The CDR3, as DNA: TGTGCCAGCTCACCACCGGACAGCGTTAATGAAAAACTGTTTTTT. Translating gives CASSPPDSVNEKLFF.

The CDR3 nucleotides are TGCAGCGTTGAGAGTGGGTGGGGGGATACCTACGAGCAGTACTTC. Translated, it gives CSVESGWGDTYEQYF. The chain joins TRBV29-1 to TRBJ2-7; TRBD2 is a possible D gene (6 bases). The CDR3 totals 15 residues. CDR1 SQVTM and CDR2 ANQGSEA come from the germline V gene. V shed 3 bases and J shed 2 bases, with 17 bases lying between them.

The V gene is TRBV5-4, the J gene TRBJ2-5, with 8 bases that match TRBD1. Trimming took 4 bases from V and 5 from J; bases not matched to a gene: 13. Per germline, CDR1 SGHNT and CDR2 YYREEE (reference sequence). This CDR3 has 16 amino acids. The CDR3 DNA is TGTGCCAGCAGCGATGGACAGGGAGTTTTGTTGGAGACCCAGTACTTC. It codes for CASSDGQGVLLETQYF.

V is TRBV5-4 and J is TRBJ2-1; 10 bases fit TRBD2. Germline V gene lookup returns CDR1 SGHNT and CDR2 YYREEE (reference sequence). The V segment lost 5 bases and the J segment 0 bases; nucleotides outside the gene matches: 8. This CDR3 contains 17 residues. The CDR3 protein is CASRSGTSATSYNEQFF. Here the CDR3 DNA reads TGTGCCAGCAGGTCCGGGACTAGCGCGACCTCCTACAATGAGCAGTTCTTC. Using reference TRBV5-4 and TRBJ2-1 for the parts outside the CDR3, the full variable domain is ETGVTQSPTHLIKTRGQQVTLRCSSQSGHNTVSWYQQALGQGPQFIFQYYREEENGRGNFPPRFSGLQFPNYSSELNVNALELDDSALYLCASRSGTSATSYNEQFFGPGTRLTVL.

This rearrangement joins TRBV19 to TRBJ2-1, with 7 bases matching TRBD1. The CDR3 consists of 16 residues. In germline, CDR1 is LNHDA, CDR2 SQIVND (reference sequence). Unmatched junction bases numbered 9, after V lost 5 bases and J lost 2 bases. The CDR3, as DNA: TGTGCCAGTAGTCGCACCCCACAGGGGACCTACAATGAGCAGTTCTTC. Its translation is CASSRTPQGTYNEQFF.

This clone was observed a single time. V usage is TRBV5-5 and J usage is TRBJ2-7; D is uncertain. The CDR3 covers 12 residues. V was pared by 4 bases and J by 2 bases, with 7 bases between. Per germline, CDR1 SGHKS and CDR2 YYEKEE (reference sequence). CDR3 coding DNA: TGTGCCAGCAGCCCGGTTACCTACGAGCAGTACTTC. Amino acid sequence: CASSPVTYEQYF.

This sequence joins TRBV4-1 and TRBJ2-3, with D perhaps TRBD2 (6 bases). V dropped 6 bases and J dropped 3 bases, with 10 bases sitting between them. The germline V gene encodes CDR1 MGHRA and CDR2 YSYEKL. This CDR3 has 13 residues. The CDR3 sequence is CASRQGLTDTQYF. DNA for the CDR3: TGCGCCAGCAGGCAGGGACTTACAGATACGCAGTATTTT.

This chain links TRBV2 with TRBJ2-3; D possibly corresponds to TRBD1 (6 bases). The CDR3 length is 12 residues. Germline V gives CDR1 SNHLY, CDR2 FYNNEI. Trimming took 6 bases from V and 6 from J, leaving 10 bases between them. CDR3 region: CASSHTGDTQYF. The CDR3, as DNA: TGTGCCAGCAGCCATACAGGGGATACGCAGTATTTT.

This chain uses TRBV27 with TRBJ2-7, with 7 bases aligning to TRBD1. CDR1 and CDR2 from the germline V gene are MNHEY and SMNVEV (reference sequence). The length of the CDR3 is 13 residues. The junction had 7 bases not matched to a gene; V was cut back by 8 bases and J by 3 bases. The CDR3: CASSGTVFYEQYF. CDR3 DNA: TGTGCCAGCTCCGGGACAGTGTTCTACGAGCAGTACTTC.

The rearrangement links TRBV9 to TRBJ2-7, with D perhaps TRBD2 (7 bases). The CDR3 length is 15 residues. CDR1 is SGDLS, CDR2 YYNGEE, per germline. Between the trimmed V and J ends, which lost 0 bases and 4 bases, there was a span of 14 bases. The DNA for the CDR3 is TGTGCCAGCAGCGTAGACGGCGGGGGCAATTACGAGCAGTACTTC. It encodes CASSVDGGGNYEQYF.